This TCR beta chain was recovered during a study of blood T cell repertoires in COVID-19. CDR3 length: 16 amino acids. V lost 0 bases to trimming and J lost 9 bases; unmatched junction nucleotides: 10. Germline CDR1 SGHTA, CDR2 FQGNSA. TCRdb's copy holds only in-frame clones and misses some; the assay was immunoSEQ multiplex PCR. The sample includes more than 150,000 clones, roughly 76% of them seen just once. The V gene is TRBV7-2, the J gene TRBJ2-7; 11 nucleotides match TRBD2. The receptor was isolated from a woman older than 75 with COVID-19, enrolled during active disease. Sequences were obtained from peripheral blood. CDR3 residues: CASSLASTSGERGQYF. CDR3 in DNA: TGTGCCAGCAGCTTAGCATCGACTAGCGGGGAGCGGGGGCAGTACTTC.